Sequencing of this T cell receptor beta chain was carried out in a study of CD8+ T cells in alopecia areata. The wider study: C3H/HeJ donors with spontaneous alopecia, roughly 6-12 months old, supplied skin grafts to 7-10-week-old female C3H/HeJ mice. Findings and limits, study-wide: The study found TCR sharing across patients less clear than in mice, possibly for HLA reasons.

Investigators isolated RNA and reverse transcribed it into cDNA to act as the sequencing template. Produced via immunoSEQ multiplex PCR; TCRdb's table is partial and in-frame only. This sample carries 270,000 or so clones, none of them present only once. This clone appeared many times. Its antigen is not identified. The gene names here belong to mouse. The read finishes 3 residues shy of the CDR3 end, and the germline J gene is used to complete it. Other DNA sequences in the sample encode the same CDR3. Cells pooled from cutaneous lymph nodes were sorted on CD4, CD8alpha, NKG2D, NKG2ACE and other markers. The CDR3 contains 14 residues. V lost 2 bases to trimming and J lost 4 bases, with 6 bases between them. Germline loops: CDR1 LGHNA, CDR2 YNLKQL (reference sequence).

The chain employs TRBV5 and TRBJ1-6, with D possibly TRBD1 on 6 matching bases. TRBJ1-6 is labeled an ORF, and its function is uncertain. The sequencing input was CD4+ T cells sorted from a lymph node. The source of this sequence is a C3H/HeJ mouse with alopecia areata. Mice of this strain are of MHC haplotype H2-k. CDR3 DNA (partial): TGTGCCAGCAGCCAAACAGGGTATAATTCGCCC. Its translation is CASSQTGYNSP. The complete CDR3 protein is CASSQTGYNSPLYF.